One and the same sample provided the 20 T cell receptor beta chains below, sequenced in a study of T cells in Graves' hyperthyroidism and ophthalmopathy. RNA transcripts yielded amplified TCR beta CDR3 regions. A set of HTBI primers served as the primers for a first-round RT-PCR of the TCR CDR3. TCRdb recomputed calls from the multiplex PCR reads with MiXCR, one row per CDR3 protein. The repertoire includes about 380,000 distinct CDR3 sequences, 18% of them detected once, and 35% to 45% sits in the top ten. Specimen: blood. The receptors were gathered from a young man with Graves' ophthalmopathy.

This clonotype was counted many times. The CDR3 bases are TGCGCCAGCAGCTTGGACGGACGATCTAGCACAGATACGCAGTATTTT. This sequence encodes CASSLDGRSSTDTQYF. The chain combines TRBV5-1 with TRBJ2-3; no reliable D call. There are 16 residues in the CDR3. Deletions cut 0 bases from V and 0 bases from J, with 11 bases between. From germline, CDR1 is SGHRS and CDR2 YFSETQ. The whole variable domain, remainder taken from reference TRBV5-1 and TRBJ2-3, is KAGVTQTPRYLIKTRGQQVTLSCSPISGHRSVSWYQQTPGQGLQFLFEYFSETQRNKGNFPGRFSGRQFSNSRSEMNVSTLELGDSALYLCASSLDGRSSTDTQYFGPGTRLTVL.

Notes on this clonotype: One base away lies a much larger clone, so this may be a sequencing read error. The genes are TRBV18 and TRBJ1-1; TRBD1 might be the D (5 bases). CDR3 length: 15 residues. Trimming pared 6 bases from V and 1 base from J, leaving 15 bases between. Germline V lookup: CDR1 KGHSH, CDR2 LQKENI. CDR3 protein: CASSDQQAGNTEAFF. Here the CDR3 DNA reads TGTGCCAGCTCCGACCAACAGGCCGGGAACACTGAAGCTTTCTTT.

This clonotype was detected many times. This chain connects TRBV9 to TRBJ1-4; possible D gene TRBD1, 5 bases. CDR1 and CDR2 from the germline V gene are SGDLS and YYNGEE. The CDR3 contains 16 residues. V was trimmed by 6 bases and J by 8 bases, leaving 23 bases between them. This CDR3 is CASNPSGGGVDEKLFF. In DNA, the CDR3 is TGTGCCAGCAACCCTAGTGGGGGAGGGGTGGACGAAAAACTGTTTTTT.

The chain has TRBV28 and TRBJ2-7, with 14 bases that match TRBD2. Trimming took 6 bases from V and 5 from J; bases not matched to a gene: 9. CDR1 MDHEN and CDR2 SYDVKM come from the germline V gene. The CDR3 consists of 16 residues. CDR3 DNA: TGTGCCAGCAGAGGGACTAGCGGGAGATTGGATCACGAGCAGTACTTC. It specifies CASRGTSGRLDHEQYF.

The count of this clonotype is one. This sequence may be a read error, since a much larger clone differs from it by one base. The genes are TRBV27 and TRBJ2-3; D unclear. This CDR3 has 13 residues. Germline V lookup: CDR1 MNHEY, CDR2 SMNVEV (reference sequence). The germline V and J ends were trimmed by 5 bases and 5 bases, with 11 bases remaining between them. The CDR3 DNA reads TGTGCCAGCAGTGATATGCCGGTAGATACGCAGTATTTT. Its translation is CASSDMPVDTQYF.

This clonotype appeared many times. In DNA, the CDR3 is TGCAGTGCTAGAGATAAGGAGGGGGCTAGCAATCAGCCCCAGCATTTT. Amino acids: CSARDKEGASNQPQHF. This sequence joins TRBV20-1 and TRBJ1-5, with 7 bases lining up with TRBD1. The ends lost 0 bases at V and 0 bases at J; junction bases unmatched: 5. The CDR3 covers 16 residues. Germline V gene sequence: CDR1 DFQATT, CDR2 SNEGSKA (reference sequence).

This clonotype was recorded many times. The genes are TRBV24-1 and TRBJ1-1; D not resolved. Between the trimmed V and J ends, which lost 3 bases and 6 bases, there was a span of 10 bases. Germline V gene lookup returns CDR1 KGHDR and CDR2 SFDVKD. This CDR3 has 13 amino acids. The DNA of the CDR3 is TGTGCCACCAGTGATAATGGTCTCGCTGAAGCTTTCTTT. It encodes CATSDNGLAEAFF.

This clonotype was counted many times. This chain connects TRBV20-1 to TRBJ2-7, with 8 bases matching TRBD2. The CDR3 sequence is 14 residues long. Germline V gives CDR1 DFQATT, CDR2 SNEGSKA (reference sequence). V was pared by 6 bases and J by 3 bases, with 10 bases of the junction left unmatched. CDR3 sequence reads: CSATDVAGRYEQYF. CDR3 DNA sequence: TGCAGTGCAACCGATGTAGCGGGGCGCTACGAGCAGTACTTC.

Concerning this clonotype: The junction does not match germline at one end; this may be a read error. This sequence joins TRBV28 and TRBJ2-2; unclear D gene. CDR1 MDHEN and CDR2 SYDVKM come from the germline V gene. The CDR3 sequence is 13 residues long. CDR3: CGSSYPNTGELFF. For the CDR3, the DNA is TGTGGCAGCAGTTACCCGAACACCGGGGAGCTGTTTTTT.

V gene TRBV18 combines with J gene TRBJ2-1; 9 positions agree with TRBD2. The V and J ends lost 3 bases and 8 bases, in that order; junction bases with no gene match: 5. CDR3 size: 14 residues. Germline-derived CDR1 and CDR2 are KGHSH and LQKENI. DNA for the CDR3: TGTGCCAGCTCACCGAGCGGGGGGTTCGATGAGCAGTTCTTC. Translating it yields CASSPSGGFDEQFF.

The rearrangement joins TRBV12-3 or TRBV12-4 to TRBJ1-2; a weak D match, TRBD1 (6 bases). The CDR3 totals 14 residues. V dropped 4 bases and J dropped 2 bases, with 11 bases sitting between them. CDR3 residues: CASSSGAVNYGYTF. The CDR3 DNA reads TGTGCCAGCAGTTCAGGGGCAGTAAACTATGGCTACACCTTC.

Turning to this clonotype: Compared with germline, one end of the junction differs, possibly owing to a read error. V and J are TRBV4-1 and TRBJ2-2; TRBD1 agrees at 9 bases. From germline, CDR1 is MGHRA and CDR2 YSYEKL. This CDR3 has 15 residues. Here the CDR3 reads CASSLRQGGTGKLFF. The CDR3 nucleotides are TGCGCCAGCAGCCTTCGACAGGGGGGCACCGGGAAGCTGTTTTTT.

At least ten counts were recorded for this clonotype. The chain recombines TRBV6-1 with TRBJ1-5; D is perhaps TRBD1 (5 bases). This CDR3 has 13 amino acids. Per the germline V gene, CDR1 is MNHNS and CDR2 is SASEGT. V was pared by 8 bases and J by 3 bases, with 11 bases between. CDR3 bases: TGTGCCAGCGGGTGGGGGGTCAATCAGCCCCAGCATTTT. Translation: CASGWGVNQPQHF.

Comment on this clonotype: It may be a read error: a sequence one base away is much more abundant. The CDR3 DNA is TGTGCCAGCAGTCCAGACGGGGGCGTTGAAAAACTGTTTTTT. Its translation: CASSPDGGVEKLFF. The chain has TRBV12-3 or TRBV12-4 and TRBJ1-4, with TRBD1 as a possible D gene (6 bases). This CDR3 comprises 14 residues. V lost 5 bases and J lost 7, with 14 bases in between.

This clonotype was found a few times. This chain connects TRBV5-6 to TRBJ2-2; D is unresolved. V lost 0 bases to trimming and J lost 7 bases, with 13 bases between them. Per the germline V gene, CDR1 is SGHDT and CDR2 is YYEEEE. This CDR3 contains 15 residues. CDR3 sequence (DNA): TGTGCCAGCAGCTTGGCTCCCCTGGGCGGCGGGGAGCTGTTTTTT. Protein: CASSLAPLGGGELFF.

There are many counts of this clonotype. The CDR3 is CSVDDFDHLPYNEQFF. The CDR3 coding sequence is TGCAGCGTCGACGACTTTGACCACCTCCCGTACAATGAGCAGTTCTTC. The chain is built from TRBV29-1 and TRBJ2-1; D remains unclear. The CDR3 consists of 16 residues. Trimming removed 6 bases from V and 4 bases from J, with 22 bases in between. Germline V gene lookup returns CDR1 SQVTM and CDR2 ANQGSEA.

Ten or more counts support this clonotype. The V call is TRBV27, the J call TRBJ2-3; possible D gene TRBD1, 6 bases. The CDR3 totals 15 residues. The ends were cut back, 2 bases at V and 4 bases at J, with 13 bases in the middle. Germline V gives CDR1 MNHEY, CDR2 SMNVEV (reference sequence). The CDR3: CASSLGTSPADTQYF. Written as DNA, the CDR3 is TGTGCCAGCAGTTTAGGGACATCCCCGGCAGATACGCAGTATTTT.

V and J are TRBV7-6 and TRBJ1-5; the D gene is possibly TRBD1 (6 bases). This CDR3 comprises 18 residues. Germline CDR1 and CDR2: SGHVS and FNYEAQ. With 8 bases removed from V and 0 bases from J, the gap between germline ends came to 23 bases. The CDR3 DNA follows: TGTGCCAGCTCCGCGGCGGGGGCCCCGTCCTATAGCAATCAGCCCCAGCATTTT. Residues: CASSAAGAPSYSNQPQHF.

This clonotype has ten or more counts. The J gene is TRBJ2-5, the V gene TRBV27; TRBD2 agrees at 12 bases. Germline loops: CDR1 MNHEY, CDR2 SMNVEV (reference sequence). Trimming removed 2 bases from V and 5 bases from J; junction bases left unmatched: 3. This CDR3 comprises 15 residues. In DNA form, the CDR3 reads TGTGCCAGCAGTTTAATGACTAGCGGGGGTGAGACCCAGTACTTC. Protein: CASSLMTSGGETQYF.

At least ten counts were recorded for this clonotype. The chain carries TRBV19 and TRBJ1-2, with D perhaps matching TRBD1 (5 bases). Per the germline V gene, CDR1 is LNHDA and CDR2 is SQIVND (reference sequence). The germline V and J ends were trimmed by 3 bases and 5 bases, with 19 bases remaining between them. The CDR3 length is 16 residues. The CDR3 sequence is CASSISPGTDNYGYTF. For the CDR3, the DNA is TGTGCCAGTAGTATCAGCCCTGGGACGGACAATTATGGCTACACCTTC. The full variable domain, with the rest looked up from reference TRBV19 and TRBJ1-2, is DGGITQSPKYLFRKEGQNVTLSCEQNLNHDAMYWYRQDPGQGLRLIYYSQIVNDFQKGDIAEGYSVSREKKESFPLTVTSAQKNPTAFYLCASSISPGTDNYGYTFGSGTRLTVV.